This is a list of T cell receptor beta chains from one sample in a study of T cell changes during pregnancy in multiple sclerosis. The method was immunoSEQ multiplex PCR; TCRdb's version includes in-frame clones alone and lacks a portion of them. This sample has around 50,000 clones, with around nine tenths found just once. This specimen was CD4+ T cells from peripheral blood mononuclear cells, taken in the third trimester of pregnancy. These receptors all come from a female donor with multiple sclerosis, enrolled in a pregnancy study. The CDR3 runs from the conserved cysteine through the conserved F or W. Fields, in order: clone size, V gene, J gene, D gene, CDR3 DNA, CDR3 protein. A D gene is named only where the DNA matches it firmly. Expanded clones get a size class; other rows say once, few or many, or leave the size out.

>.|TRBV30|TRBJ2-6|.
TGTGCCTGGAGTCCCTCGGGTAGGTTCCTCTCTGGGGCCAACGTCCTGACTTTC
CAWSPSGRFLSGANVLTF
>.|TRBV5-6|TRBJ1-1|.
TGTGCCAGCAGCTCAGCGGGGGGGAACACTGAAGCTTTCTTT
CASSSAGGNTEAFF
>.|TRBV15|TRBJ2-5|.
TGTGCCACCAGCAGCTATTCAGAGACCCAGTACTTC
CATSSYSETQYF
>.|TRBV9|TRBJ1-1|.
TGTGCCAGCAGCGTCTCAGGGGTCAACACTGAAGCTTTCTTT
CASSVSGVNTEAFF
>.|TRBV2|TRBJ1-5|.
TGTGCCAGCAGTGTAGAGAGTCGCAATCAGCCCCAGCATTTT
CASSVESRNQPQHF
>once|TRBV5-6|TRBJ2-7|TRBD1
TGTGCCAGCAGCTTGATTGGGACAGGATTCTACGAGCAGTACTTC
CASSLIGTGFYEQYF
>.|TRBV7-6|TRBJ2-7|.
TGTGCCAGCAGCTTAACCGGGTACGAGCAGTACTTC
CASSLTGYEQYF
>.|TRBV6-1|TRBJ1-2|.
TGTGCCAGCAGTGAATTCTCAGGGTTAAACTATGGCTACACCTTC
CASSEFSGLNYGYTF
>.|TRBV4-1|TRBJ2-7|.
TGCGCCAGCAGCCAAGATAGGAAGAGGGGAGGCTACGAGCAGTACTTC
CASSQDRKRGGYEQYF
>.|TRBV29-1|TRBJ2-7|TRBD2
TGCAGCGTTCTTGGACTAGCGGGGGGAGGCGAGCAGTACTTC
CSVLGLAGGGEQYF
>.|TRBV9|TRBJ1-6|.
TGTGCCAGCAGCGTACAGAGGGATCGGAGCTCCTATAATTCACCCCTCCACTTT
CASSVQRDRSSYNSPLHF
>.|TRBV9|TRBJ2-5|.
TGTGCCAGCAGCGTAGATGCGCTCCTGGAGACCCAGTACTTC
CASSVDALLETQYF
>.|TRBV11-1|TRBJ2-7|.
TGTGCCAGCAGCTTAGAGGTAGCCCCAGGAGGCGAGCAGTACTTC
CASSLEVAPGGEQYF
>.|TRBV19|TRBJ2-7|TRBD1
TGTGCCAGTAGTATGCGACAGGGGTCCCCCTACGAGCAGTACTTC
CASSMRQGSPYEQYF
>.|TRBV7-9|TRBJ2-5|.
TGTGCCAGCAGCTTATATTCCGGCAGGGAGACCCAGTACTTC
CASSLYSGRETQYF
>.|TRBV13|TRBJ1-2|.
TGTGCCAGCGCTAGGTCGGGGGGGGCAGCTGGCTACACCTTC
CASARSGGAAGYTF
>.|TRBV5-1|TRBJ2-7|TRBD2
TGCGCCAGCAGCCCGGGGACTAGCGGTTACGAGCAGTACTTC
CASSPGTSGYEQYF
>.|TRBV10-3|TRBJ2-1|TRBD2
TGTGCCATCAGTGACGCGCCGGGACTAGCGGGGGGGAATGAGCAGTTCTTC
CAISDAPGLAGGNEQFF
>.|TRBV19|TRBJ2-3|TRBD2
TGTGCCAGTAGGGTCGGGACTAGCGGCTACACAGATACGCAGTATTTT
CASRVGTSGYTDTQYF
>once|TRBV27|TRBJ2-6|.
TGTGCCAGCAACCTTTTGGCTCCAGGGGGGTCTGCGGGGGCCAACGTCCTGACTTTC
CASNLLAPGGSAGANVLTF
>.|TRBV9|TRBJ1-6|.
TGTGCCAGCAGCGTAGTAGGGGTCTTTAATTCACCCCTCCACTTT
CASSVVGVFNSPLHF
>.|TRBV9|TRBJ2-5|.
TGTGCCAGCAGCGCCCCTGGCGGGGGCGAGAAGACCCAGTACTTC
CASSAPGGGEKTQYF
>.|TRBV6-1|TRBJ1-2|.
TGTGCCAGCAGTGAGGACAGTTTCGACTATGGCTACACCTTC
CASSEDSFDYGYTF
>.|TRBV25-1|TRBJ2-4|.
TGTGCCAGCAGTGCCGAAAACATTCAGTACTTC
CASSAENIQYF
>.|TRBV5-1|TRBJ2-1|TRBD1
TGCGCCAGCATCCCGGGACAGGGGGCCCGAGAGCAGTTCTTC
CASIPGQGAREQFF
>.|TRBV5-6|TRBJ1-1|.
TGTGCCAGCAGCAGGGGGAACACTGAAGCTTTCTTT
CASSRGNTEAFF
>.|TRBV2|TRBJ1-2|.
TGTGCCAGCAGTGAAGCGCTTGGGGGGGCCAGTGGCTACACCTTC
CASSEALGGASGYTF
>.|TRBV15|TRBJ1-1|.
TGTGCCACCAGCCCCAAAAGGGGTAACACTGAAGCTTTCTTT
CATSPKRGNTEAFF
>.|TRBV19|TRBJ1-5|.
TGTGCCAGTAGTATCTCCTATAGCAATCAGCCCCAGCATTTT
CASSISYSNQPQHF
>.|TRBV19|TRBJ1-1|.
TGTGCCAGTAGTATACCTCAAGGGGGACACACTGAAGCTTTCTTT
CASSIPQGGHTEAFF
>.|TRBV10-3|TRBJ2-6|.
TGTGCCATCAGTGTCTCAACAGGGGCCAACGTCCTGACTTTC
CAISVSTGANVLTF
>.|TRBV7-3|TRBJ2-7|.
TGTGCCAGCAGCTTTACGGCGGACTCCTACGAGCAGTACTTC
CASSFTADSYEQYF
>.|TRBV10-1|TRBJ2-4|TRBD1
TGCGCCAGCAGTGGGACAGGAAAAGGAAACATTCAGTACTTC
CASSGTGKGNIQYF
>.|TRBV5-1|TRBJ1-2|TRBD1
TGCGCCAGCAGCCTAGGACAGGGGAACTATGGCTACACCTTC
CASSLGQGNYGYTF
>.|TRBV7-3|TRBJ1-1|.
TGTGCCAGCAGCTTAAGTTACACCGACACTGAAGCTTTCTTT
CASSLSYTDTEAFF
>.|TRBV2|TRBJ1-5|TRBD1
TGTGCCAGCGAGGGGGCGCGAAATCAGCCCCAGCATTTT
CASEGARNQPQHF
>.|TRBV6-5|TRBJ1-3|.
TGTGCCAGCAGTTACTCGACAGAGGGAAACACCATATATTTT
CASSYSTEGNTIYF
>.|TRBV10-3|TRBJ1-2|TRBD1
TGTGCCATCAACAGACAGGGCAACTATGGCTACACCTTC
CAINRQGNYGYTF
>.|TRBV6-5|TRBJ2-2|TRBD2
TGTGCCAGCAGTTACCCGGGGGGGGCACGTACCGGGGAGCTGTTTTTT
CASSYPGGARTGELFF
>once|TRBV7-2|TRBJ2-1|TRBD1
TGTGCCAGCAGCCCAATAAAGACAGGGAGCAACAATGAGCAGTTCTTC
CASSPIKTGSNNEQFF
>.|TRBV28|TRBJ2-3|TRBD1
TGTGCCAGCAGTTCCATTTCGGGACAGGGTATAGATACGCAGTATTTT
CASSSISGQGIDTQYF
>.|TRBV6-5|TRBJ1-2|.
TGTGCCAGCAGTTATCGGGGGGTGGGGAACTATGGCTACACCTTC
CASSYRGVGNYGYTF